A single sample gave rise to the 15 T cell receptor beta chains below, sequenced in a study of shared clonotypes between healthy human individuals (dated by TCRdb to the early 2020s). Receptors were amplified or captured by the immunoSEQ multiplex PCR assay. What TCRdb holds here is the immuneACCESS table cut down to in-frame rearrangements. Part of the clones is not present; checked against another copy, under half of the missing clones reflect an unresolved V gene, and the others are unexplained. The sample table holds about 2.4 million clones, of which more than 80% were seen once. In total, the top ten clones hold around 0.14% of the sample. Sequencing used naive CD4+ T cells sorted from blood. Interpreted using the paper, the cell subset or site label stands for: CD45RA+ positively selected. The receptor set was obtained from a man between 18 and 35 years old in good health.

The V and J genes are TRBV7-2 and TRBJ2-1; TRBD2 matches at 8 bases. Germline trimming cut 5 bases from V and 8 bases from J; bases unmatched to any gene: 11. The CDR3 is 15 amino acids. Germline V CDR1 and CDR2: SGHTA, FQGNSA. CDR3 DNA: TGTGCCAGCAGCACGACCGGGACTAGTCCCGATGAGCAGTTCTTC. It is translated as CASSTTGTSPDEQFF.

The chain has TRBV9 and TRBJ2-3; either TRBD1 or TRBD2 may fit D (6 bases each). V was cut by 4 bases and J by 2 bases, with 26 bases left in between. This CDR3 comprises 19 residues. The germline V gene has CDR1 SGDLS and CDR2 YYNGEE. The CDR3, as DNA: TGTGCCAGCAGCTTCTCCCCAGTAGGTTTCGGGGGCCCCACAGATACGCAGTATTTT. It encodes CASSFSPVGFGGPTDTQYF.

The chain uses TRBV7-9 and TRBJ1-1, with D unclear. The germline CDR1 and CDR2 sequences are SEHNR and FQNEAQ (reference sequence). Trimming cost V 5 bases and J 5 bases, with 15 bases left between them. The CDR3 runs 14 residues. CDR3 DNA sequence: TGTGCCAGCAGCAGACCCGGGCCACAGACTGAAGCTTTCTTT. Protein sequence: CASSRPGPQTEAFF.

V and J are TRBV5-1 and TRBJ1-1; D is undetermined. The V gene's germline CDR1 is SGHRS and CDR2 YFSETQ. There are 14 residues in the CDR3. V was trimmed by 1 base and J by 1 base, leaving 8 bases between them. CDR3 DNA sequence: TGCGCCAGCAGCTTGAACAGCCCGAACACTGAAGCTTTCTTT. Translation: CASSLNSPNTEAFF.

CDR3 bases: TGTGCTAGTGACGCAGGGGCGACGGACACTGAAGCTTTCTTT. This codes for CASDAGATDTEAFF. The chain uses TRBV12-5 and TRBJ1-1; a possible D gene is TRBD1 (6 bases). Germline V gene sequence: CDR1 LGHNT, CDR2 FRNRAP. The V gene lost 7 bases and the J gene lost 3 bases, with 15 bases spanning the gap. CDR3 size: 14 residues.

This chain links TRBV6-1 with TRBJ2-7, with D tentatively TRBD2 (6 bases). Deletions cut 6 bases from V and 2 bases from J, with 17 bases between. Germline CDR1 MNHNS, CDR2 SASEGT. The CDR3 has 15 residues. CDR3 coding DNA: TGTGCCAGCAGGGAGGACTGGCGGGGTCCCTACGAGCAGTACTTC. Translated: CASREDWRGPYEQYF.

The V gene is TRBV19, the J gene TRBJ2-5; the match to TRBD1 covers 10 bases. Germline V lookup: CDR1 LNHDA, CDR2 SQIVND (reference sequence). V dropped 5 bases and J dropped 9; count of bases not matched to a gene: 6. CDR3 length: 13 amino acids. CDR3 residues: CASSELDRGAQYF. The CDR3 DNA reads as TGTGCCAGTAGTGAGTTGGACAGGGGGGCCCAGTACTTC.

V gene TRBV29-1 combines with J gene TRBJ2-7, with D unresolved. Germline loops: CDR1 SQVTM, CDR2 ANQGSEA. With 5 bases removed from V and 4 bases from J, the gap between germline ends came to 6 bases. The CDR3 has 10 residues. The CDR3 here is CSVITYEQYF. CDR3 nucleotides: TGCAGCGTTATAACGTACGAGCAGTACTTC.

The chain uses TRBV9 and TRBJ1-2, with D possibly TRBD1 on 6 matching bases. V was trimmed by 4 bases and J by 7 bases, leaving 20 bases between them. Germline assignment: CDR1 SGDLS and CDR2 YYNGEE. This CDR3 comprises 15 residues. CDR3 amino acids: CASSPLETGLSGYTF. CDR3 bases: TGTGCCAGCAGCCCGCTAGAGACAGGTCTGAGTGGCTACACCTTC.

As for this clone: Different DNA sequences within this sample yield the same CDR3. The chain carries TRBV18 and TRBJ2-7; 11 bases fit TRBD1. The V and J ends lost 1 base and 3 bases, in that order; junction bases with no gene match: 2. The CDR3 loop spans 15 amino acids. CDR1 KGHSH and CDR2 LQKENI come from the germline V gene. CDR3 DNA sequence: TGTGCCAGCTCACCACTGGGGACAGGGGGCTACGAGCAGTACTTC. Amino acid sequence: CASSPLGTGGYEQYF.

This clone was counted only a few times. The identical CDR3 is also encoded by other nucleotide sequences in the sample. The rearrangement joins TRBV5-1 to TRBJ2-5; D gene unclear. CDR3 size: 11 residues. The ends were cut back, 4 bases at V and 2 bases at J, with 3 bases in the middle. Germline assignment: CDR1 SGHRS and CDR2 YFSETQ. As DNA, the CDR3 is TGCGCCAGCAGCGGACAAGAGACCCAGTACTTC. This gives the protein CASSGQETQYF.

The chain's CDR3 is CASSEGTATTDTQYF. CDR3 bases: TGTGCCAGCAGCGAGGGGACAGCGACCACAGATACGCAGTATTTT. The chain carries TRBV9 and TRBJ2-3; 7 bases match TRBD1. The germline CDR1 and CDR2 sequences are SGDLS and YYNGEE. The length of the CDR3 is 15 residues. V was clipped by 3 bases and J by 2 bases; unmatched bases: 6.

J is TRBJ2-5 and V is TRBV10-3; 9 positions match TRBD2. V trimming: 4 bases; J trimming: 3 bases; junction bases outside the gene matches: 6. Germline V gene data show CDR1 as ENHRY and CDR2 as SYGVKD. This CDR3 has 15 residues. The CDR3 region has the DNA TGTGCCATCAGTGGAGGGCGGGGGGGCGAAGAGACCCAGTACTTC. It translates to CAISGGRGGEETQYF.

To note about this clone: Other DNA sequences from this sample encode an identical CDR3 as well. The chain couples TRBV29-1 to TRBJ2-5, with D perhaps TRBD1 (6 bases). The V end was cut by 3 bases, the J end by 4 bases, with 9 bases between. This CDR3 contains 12 residues. The germline V gene encodes CDR1 SQVTM and CDR2 ANQGSEA. The CDR3 loop is CSVDQGSETQYF. In DNA form, the CDR3 reads TGCAGCGTTGACCAGGGGTCAGAGACCCAGTACTTC.

V gene TRBV10-2 combines with J gene TRBJ2-3; unclear D gene. In germline, CDR1 is WSHSY, CDR2 SAAADI. Trimming left V 8 bases short and J 3 bases short, with 12 bases between. The CDR3 has 13 amino acids. CDR3 amino acids: CASLPRPTDTQYF. The CDR3 DNA sequence: TGCGCCAGCCTACCTAGGCCAACAGATACGCAGTATTTT.